These 31 T cell receptor beta chains originate from one sample sequenced in a study of blood T cell repertoires in COVID-19. Measured with immunoSEQ multiplex PCR; TCRdb has only the in-frame clones, and not every one. The table includes approximately 120,000 clones, roughly 80% detected once. Sequenced material: peripheral blood. These receptors all come from a woman aged 55-70 years with acute or convalescent COVID-19.

The chain has TRBV30 and TRBJ2-1; 9 bases map to TRBD2. The length of the CDR3 is 16 residues. CDR1 GTSNPN and CDR2 SVGIG come from the germline V gene (reference sequence). V dropped 0 bases and J dropped 7; count of bases not matched to a gene: 10. Here the CDR3 DNA reads TGTGCCTGGAGTGTATCGGGACTAGCCTCTTTTAATGAGCAGTTCTTC. It translates to CAWSVSGLASFNEQFF.

CDR3 DNA: TGTGCCAGCGGTGGGGGGTTTGTGTACGAGCAGTACTTC. Amino acid sequence: CASGGGFVYEQYF. This chain joins TRBV28 and TRBJ2-7; perhaps TRBD2 as D (6 bases). Germline CDR1 reads MDHEN; CDR2 reads SYDVKM. This CDR3 contains 13 residues. The germline V and J ends were trimmed by 8 bases and 4 bases, with 15 bases remaining between them.

The rearrangement links TRBV7-9 to TRBJ1-1; D possibly corresponds to TRBD1 (5 bases). The CDR3 sequence is 13 residues long. Trimming took off 5 bases at V and 8 bases at J, with 15 bases between the two ends. Germline loops: CDR1 SEHNR, CDR2 FQNEAQ (reference sequence). The chain's CDR3 is CASSPQGYGEAFF. CDR3 sequence (DNA): TGTGCCAGCAGCCCCCAGGGATACGGCGAAGCTTTCTTT. The full variable domain, rest sourced from reference TRBV7-9 and TRBJ1-1, is DTGVSQNPRHKITKRGQNVTFRCDPISEHNRLYWYRQTLGQGPEFLTYFQNEAQLEKSRLLSDRFSAERPKGSFSTLEIQRTEQGDSAMYLCASSPQGYGEAFFGQGTRLTVV.

V is TRBV7-6 and J is TRBJ2-2, with TRBD1 matching 7 bases. Germline lookup yields CDR1 SGHVS and CDR2 FNYEAQ. Trimming at V came to 2 bases and at J to 4 bases, leaving 4 bases not matched to a gene. CDR3 size: 15 residues. This CDR3 is CASSLKGAGTGELFF. The DNA of the CDR3 is TGTGCCAGCAGCTTAAAGGGGGCTGGCACCGGGGAGCTGTTTTTT. Complete variable domain (other parts from reference TRBV7-6 and TRBJ2-2): GAGVSQSPRYKVTKRGQDVALRCDPISGHVSLYWYRQALGQGPEFLTYFNYEAQQDKSGLPNDRFSAERPEGSISTLTIQRTEQRDSAMYRCASSLKGAGTGELFFGEGSRLTVL.

This chain uses TRBV28 with TRBJ2-5; 7 bases fit TRBD2. The CDR3 has 15 amino acids. Per the germline V gene, CDR1 is MDHEN and CDR2 is SYDVKM. J was trimmed by 5 bases and V by 4 bases; bases with no gene match: 10. The CDR3 DNA reads as TGTGCCAGCAGTTCCGGAGCGGGGTCCAGGGAGACCCAGTACTTC. Protein: CASSSGAGSRETQYF.

For the CDR3, the DNA is TGTGCCAGCAGCCCCCAGGAGGGACTAGCCTACGAGCAGTACTTC. Translated: CASSPQEGLAYEQYF. This chain connects TRBV3-1 (or the pseudogene TRBV3-2) to TRBJ2-7, with 8 bases lining up with TRBD2. After removal of 4 bases from V and 2 bases from J, the junction contained 7 bases not matched to a gene. Germline loops: CDR1 LGHDT, CDR2 YNNKEL (reference sequence). This CDR3 comprises 15 residues.

This chain joins TRBV3-1 (or the pseudogene TRBV3-2) and TRBJ1-2, with D perhaps TRBD1 (5 bases). Germline V gene sequence: CDR1 LGHDT, CDR2 YNNKEL (reference sequence). The V gene lost 1 base and the J gene lost 6 bases, with 15 bases spanning the gap. This CDR3 has 15 residues. The CDR3 is CASSQGWQAGHGYTF. The CDR3 DNA sequence: TGTGCCAGCAGCCAAGGGTGGCAGGCGGGGCATGGCTACACCTTC.

The gene calls are TRBV28 and TRBJ1-1; D uncertain. V was pared by 10 bases and J by 7 bases, with 16 bases between. This CDR3 spans 12 amino acids. The germline V gene has CDR1 MDHEN and CDR2 SYDVKM. CDR3 sequence reads: CATAKTRYEAFF. The CDR3 nucleotides are TGTGCCACGGCGAAGACACGGTATGAAGCTTTCTTT.

The chain uses TRBV2 and TRBJ2-1; 7 positions agree with TRBD2. Trimming removed 1 base from V and 7 bases from J; junction bases left unmatched: 4. Germline V lookup: CDR1 SNHLY, CDR2 FYNNEI. The CDR3 is 14 amino acids. In nucleotides, the CDR3 is TGTGCCAGCAGTGAAGGGACTAGAAAGAATGAGCAGTTCTTC. Its protein product is CASSEGTRKNEQFF.

The V and J genes are TRBV6-2 or TRBV6-3 and TRBJ1-2, with 8 bases matching TRBD1. Germline V gene lookup returns CDR1 MNHEY and CDR2 SVGEGT. The CDR3 runs 13 residues. Germline trimming cut 2 bases from V and 7 bases from J; bases unmatched to any gene: 3. CDR3 DNA sequence: TGTGCCAGCAGTTACGGACAGGGTGGTGGCTACACCTTC. This codes for CASSYGQGGGYTF.

The chain combines TRBV5-1 with TRBJ2-7; a weak D match, TRBD2 (7 bases). The CDR3 contains 15 residues. Trimming pared 0 bases from V and 2 bases from J, leaving 12 bases between. Germline values: CDR1 SGHRS, CDR2 YFSETQ. CDR3 region: CASSLARGATYEQYF. Here the CDR3 DNA reads TGCGCCAGCAGCTTGGCCCGGGGGGCCACCTACGAGCAGTACTTC.

Remarks on this clone: Distinct nucleotide sequences in the sample also encode this CDR3. V gene TRBV28 combines with J gene TRBJ1-1; D is perhaps TRBD1 (5 bases). From germline, CDR1 is MDHEN and CDR2 SYDVKM. This CDR3 comprises 13 residues. Trimming took off 6 bases at V and 2 bases at J, with 10 bases between the two ends. This CDR3 reads CASRKTGNTEAFF. The CDR3 bases are TGTGCCAGCAGGAAAACAGGCAACACTGAAGCTTTCTTT.

The CDR3: CAWNAGNTGELFF. The CDR3 region has the DNA TGTGCCTGGAATGCGGGGAACACCGGGGAGCTGTTTTTT. This chain uses TRBV30 with TRBJ2-2, with D possibly matching TRBD2 (5 bases). Germline V lookup: CDR1 GTSNPN, CDR2 SVGIG (reference sequence). The CDR3 totals 13 residues. Trimming removed 4 bases at V and 1 base at J, with 7 bases between. Full variable domain (remainder filled in from reference TRBV30 and TRBJ2-2): SQTIHQWPATLVQPVGSPLSLECTVEGTSNPNLYWYRQAAGRGLQLLFYSVGIGQISSEVPQNLSASRPQDRQFILSSKKLLLSDSGFYLCAWNAGNTGELFFGEGSRLTVL.

The chain has TRBV6-5 and TRBJ2-7; 9 bases align to TRBD1. The germline V gene encodes CDR1 MNHEY and CDR2 SVGAGI. The V gene end was trimmed by 5 bases and the J gene end by 6 bases; junction bases not matched to a gene: 8. The CDR3 runs to 14 residues. Here the CDR3 reads CASSQTGGSPEQYF. CDR3 nucleotide sequence: TGTGCCAGCAGTCAGACAGGGGGTTCTCCCGAGCAGTACTTC.

This clone showed up just once. The chain combines TRBV28 with TRBJ1-2; 9 bases line up with TRBD1. Germline V CDR1 and CDR2: MDHEN, SYDVKM. CDR3 length equals 13 residues. Trimming cost V 3 bases and J 6 bases; bases outside gene matches: 2. The CDR3 spells CASSFTGGHGYTF. The CDR3 nucleotides read TGTGCCAGCAGTTTCACAGGGGGCCATGGCTACACCTTC.

The chain has TRBV5-6 and TRBJ2-5; TRBD1 aligns across 7 bases. The CDR3 has 17 residues. The J segment lost 5 bases and the V segment lost 4 bases, leaving 17 bases of the junction unmatched. Germline CDR1 reads SGHDT; CDR2 reads YYEEEE. CDR3 sequence (DNA): TGTGCCAGCAGCCCGATACAGGGGATTGGACCGATGGAGACCCAGTACTTC. Its translation is CASSPIQGIGPMETQYF.

The J gene is TRBJ1-1, the V gene TRBV19, with D perhaps matching TRBD1 (6 bases). CDR3 length equals 11 residues. CDR1 LNHDA and CDR2 SQIVND come from the germline V gene (reference sequence). Trimming cost V 9 bases and J 7 bases, with 12 bases left between them. CDR3 sequence (DNA): TGTGCCAGGACAGGACCCTATGAAGCTTTCTTT. Protein: CARTGPYEAFF. Based on the CDR3 plus reference TRBV19 and TRBJ1-1, the full variable domain is DGGITQSPKYLFRKEGQNVTLSCEQNLNHDAMYWYRQDPGQGLRLIYYSQIVNDFQKGDIAEGYSVSREKKESFPLTVTSAQKNPTAFYLCARTGPYEAFFGQGTRLTVV.

The rearrangement uses TRBV12-3 or TRBV12-4 and TRBJ2-2; D uncertain. The V gene lost 7 bases and the J gene lost 8 bases, with 11 bases spanning the gap. CDR3 length: 12 residues. CDR3 coding DNA: TGTGCCAGCAAACCGCTAGGAGGGGAGCTGTTTTTT. This gives the protein CASKPLGGELFF.

V is TRBV12-3 or TRBV12-4 and J is TRBJ2-7; 8 bases are a match to TRBD2. This CDR3 region has 12 residues. J was trimmed by 6 bases and V by 5 bases; bases with no gene match: 3. The CDR3 DNA sequence: TGTGCCAGCAGTCCGCGGGAGGCCGAGCAGTACTTC. This translates into CASSPREAEQYF.

The J gene is TRBJ2-5, the V gene TRBV10-3; TRBD1 agrees at 9 bases. The V gene end was trimmed by 9 bases and the J gene end by 5 bases; junction bases not matched to a gene: 7. Germline lookup yields CDR1 ENHRY and CDR2 SYGVKD. This CDR3 contains 13 residues. The CDR3 here is CAIRTGGAETQYF. CDR3 DNA sequence: TGTGCCATTCGAACAGGGGGCGCGGAGACCCAGTACTTC.

The V call is TRBV11-2, the J call TRBJ1-5; 11 bases match TRBD1. Germline CDR1 SGHAT, CDR2 FQNNGV. The CDR3 runs to 14 residues. Trimming removed 5 bases from V and 5 bases from J; junction bases left unmatched: 2. This chain's CDR3 is CASSKDRGHQPQHF. In DNA form, the CDR3 reads TGTGCCAGCAGCAAGGACAGGGGGCATCAGCCCCAGCATTTT.

A single count supports this clone. The V call is TRBV19, the J call TRBJ2-7, with a tentative D call TRBD2 (6 bases). The germline V gene encodes CDR1 LNHDA and CDR2 SQIVND (reference sequence). Between the trimmed V and J ends, which lost 5 bases and 6 bases, there was a span of 20 bases. The CDR3 covers 15 residues. DNA for the CDR3: TGTGCCAGTAGTTCCTCCCCCCCTGGGGGAGGCGAGCAGTACTTC. The encoded protein is CASSSSPPGGGEQYF.

The chain is built from TRBV5-1 and TRBJ1-1; D is ambiguous. V shed 6 bases and J shed 1 base, with 10 bases lying between them. Germline CDR1 is SGHRS and CDR2 is YFSETQ. CDR3 length: 13 amino acids. CDR3 DNA sequence: TGCGCCAGCAAACCGGAGGGGAACACTGAAGCTTTCTTT. Its protein is CASKPEGNTEAFF. Variable domain in full (rest from reference TRBV5-1 and TRBJ1-1): KAGVTQTPRYLIKTRGQQVTLSCSPISGHRSVSWYQQTPGQGLQFLFEYFSETQRNKGNFPGRFSGRQFSNSRSEMNVSTLELGDSALYLCASKPEGNTEAFFGQGTRLTVV.

The DNA of the CDR3 is TGTGCCAGCAGCTTAGTTACGGGGACTGGGGCTGAAGCTTTCTTT. It specifies CASSLVTGTGAEAFF. V is TRBV7-8 and J is TRBJ1-1, with D tentatively TRBD1 (5 bases). The V end was cut by 1 base, the J end by 6 bases, with 15 bases between. Germline V gene sequence: CDR1 SGHVS, CDR2 FQNEAQ. This CDR3 is 15 amino acids long.

This clone came up once. J is TRBJ1-5 and V is TRBV28; D uncertain. This CDR3 region has 15 residues. The germline CDR1 and CDR2 sequences are MDHEN and SYDVKM. The V and J ends lost 5 bases and 4 bases respectively, with 15 bases between them. The CDR3 sequence is CASSPAFGENQPQHF. Written as DNA, the CDR3 is TGTGCCAGCAGTCCAGCATTTGGGGAGAATCAGCCCCAGCATTTT. Supplemented by reference TRBV28 and TRBJ1-5, the full variable domain reads DVKVTQSSRYLVKRTGEKVFLECVQDMDHENMFWYRQDPGLGLRLIYFSYDVKMKEKGDIPEGYSVSREKKERFSLILESASTNQTSMYLCASSPAFGENQPQHFGDGTRLSIL.

This chain connects TRBV27 to TRBJ1-1; D is possibly TRBD1 (6 bases). Trimming cost V 6 bases and J 4 bases, with 27 bases left between them. This CDR3 comprises 18 residues. Germline CDR1 is MNHEY and CDR2 is SMNVEV (reference sequence). CDR3 bases: TGTGCCAGCAGGGATGGAACCCTCAAGGGAAAGGGGGTCACTGAAGCTTTCTTT. It codes for CASRDGTLKGKGVTEAFF.

This chain joins TRBV10-3 and TRBJ2-5, with 8 bases matching TRBD1. Germline V CDR1 and CDR2: ENHRY, SYGVKD. The CDR3 runs to 15 residues. J gave up 5 bases and V 2 bases, and 7 bases lay outside the gene matches. As DNA, the CDR3 is TGTGCCATCAGTGAGGGGGACAGGAGGCAGGAGACCCAGTACTTC. Protein: CAISEGDRRQETQYF.

In the case of this clone: The same CDR3 also results from other DNA sequences found in this sample. The chain combines TRBV5-1 with TRBJ1-2; weak D call: TRBD1 (5 bases). The ends were cut back, 7 bases at V and 8 bases at J, with 15 bases in the middle. This CDR3 contains 12 residues. Per germline, CDR1 SGHRS and CDR2 YFSETQ. The chain's CDR3 is CASSHGQGGYTF. The CDR3 nucleotides are TGCGCCAGCTCCCACGGGCAGGGCGGCTACACCTTC.

This chain connects TRBV19 to TRBJ2-1, with 7 bases lining up with TRBD2. The CDR3 is 14 residues long. Germline lookup yields CDR1 LNHDA and CDR2 SQIVND (reference sequence). J was trimmed by 4 bases and V by 5 bases; bases with no gene match: 5. The CDR3 DNA reads as TGTGCCAGTAGTGGTCTAGCGGCGTACAATGAGCAGTTCTTC. It is translated as CASSGLAAYNEQFF.

This sequence joins TRBV10-3 and TRBJ1-2; D gene uncertain. Germline V CDR1 and CDR2: ENHRY, SYGVKD. CDR3 size: 13 residues. Deletions cut 2 bases from V and 6 bases from J, with 10 bases between. The CDR3 loop reads CAISEDSPNGYTF. CDR3 bases: TGTGCCATCAGTGAGGACTCACCTAATGGCTACACCTTC.

The chain employs TRBV9 and TRBJ2-5; TRBD2 agrees at 7 bases. V was pared by 5 bases and J by 4 bases, with 8 bases of the junction left unmatched. The CDR3 length is 14 residues. Germline V lookup: CDR1 SGDLS, CDR2 YYNGEE. CDR3 protein: CASRPAGRGETQYF. The CDR3 region has the DNA TGTGCCAGCAGGCCAGCGGGGAGGGGAGAGACCCAGTACTTC.